Sequencing of this T cell receptor (beta chain) was carried out in a study of blood T cells in healthy people across ages. Study-level points and caveats: As age increased, TCR beta diversity per million T cells fell in a roughly linear fashion.

After removal of 5 bases from V and 7 bases from J, the junction contained 11 bases not matched to a gene. The CDR3 loop spans 14 amino acids. From germline, CDR1 is DFQATT and CDR2 SNEGSKA (reference sequence). Note on this clonotype: Its specificity is unknown.

Next came a second PCR, run for about 6 to 12 cycles, which used a sample-barcoded 5' primer along with a J-beta primer mix. TCRdb independently ran MiXCR on the 5' RACE reads; one entry per CDR3 protein. The table includes 1.5 million or so distinct CDR3 sequences, roughly 45% detected once. The sequence derives from a woman between 18 and 29 years old in good health. Material for sequencing was blood. This chain uses TRBV20-1 with TRBJ1-2; 9 nucleotides line up with TRBD1. The CDR3 sequence is CSAEPRGQGCGYTF. The CDR3 nucleotides are TGCAGTGCTGAGCCTCGGGGACAGGGCTGTGGCTACACCTTC.